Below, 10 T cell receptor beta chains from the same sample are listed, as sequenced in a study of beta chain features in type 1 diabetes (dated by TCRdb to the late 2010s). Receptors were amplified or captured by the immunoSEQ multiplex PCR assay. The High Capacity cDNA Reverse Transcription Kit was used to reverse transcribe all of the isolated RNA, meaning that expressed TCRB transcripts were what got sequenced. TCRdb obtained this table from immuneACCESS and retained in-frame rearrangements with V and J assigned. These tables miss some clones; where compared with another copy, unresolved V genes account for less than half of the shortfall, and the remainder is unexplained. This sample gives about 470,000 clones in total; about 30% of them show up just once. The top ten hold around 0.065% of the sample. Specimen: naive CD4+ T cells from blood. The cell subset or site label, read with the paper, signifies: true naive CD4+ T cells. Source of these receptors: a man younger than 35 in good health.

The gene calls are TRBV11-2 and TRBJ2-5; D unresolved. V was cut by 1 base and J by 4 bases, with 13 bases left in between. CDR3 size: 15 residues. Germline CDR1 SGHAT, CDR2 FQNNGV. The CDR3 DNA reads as TGTGCCAGCAGCTTAGTCTCCGGACGCGGAGAGACCCAGTACTTC. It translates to CASSLVSGRGETQYF.

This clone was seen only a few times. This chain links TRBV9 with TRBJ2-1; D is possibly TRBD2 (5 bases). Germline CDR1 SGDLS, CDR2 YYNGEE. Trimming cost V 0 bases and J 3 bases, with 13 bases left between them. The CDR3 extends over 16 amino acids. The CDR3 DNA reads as TGTGCCAGCAGCGTAGCTCGGGGTCCCAACTACAATGAGCAGTTCTTC. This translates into CASSVARGPNYNEQFF.

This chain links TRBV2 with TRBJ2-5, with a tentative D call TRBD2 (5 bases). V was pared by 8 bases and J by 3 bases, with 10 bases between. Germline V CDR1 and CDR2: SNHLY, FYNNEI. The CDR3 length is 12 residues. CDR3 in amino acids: CASSSLKETQYF. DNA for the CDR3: TGTGCCAGCTCTAGCCTCAAAGAGACCCAGTACTTC.

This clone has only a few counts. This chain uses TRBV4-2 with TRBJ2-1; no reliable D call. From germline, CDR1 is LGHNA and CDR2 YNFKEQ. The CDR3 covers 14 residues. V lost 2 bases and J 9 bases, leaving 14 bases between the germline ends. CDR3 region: CASSQKVGRSEQFF. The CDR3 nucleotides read TGTGCCAGCAGCCAAAAAGTAGGTAGAAGTGAGCAGTTCTTC.

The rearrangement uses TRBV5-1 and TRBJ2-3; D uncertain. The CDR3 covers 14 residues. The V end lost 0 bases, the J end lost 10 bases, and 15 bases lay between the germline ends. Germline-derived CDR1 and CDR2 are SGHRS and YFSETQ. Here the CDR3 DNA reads TGCGCCAGCAGCTTGGAGCGAGCAGATGGGTCGCAGTATTTT. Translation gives CASSLERADGSQYF.

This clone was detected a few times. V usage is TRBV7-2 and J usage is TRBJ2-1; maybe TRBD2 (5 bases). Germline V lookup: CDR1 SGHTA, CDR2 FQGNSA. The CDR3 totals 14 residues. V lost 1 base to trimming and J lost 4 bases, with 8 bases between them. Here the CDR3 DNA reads TGTGCCAGCAGCTTAGAGACGGGATACAATGAGCAGTTCTTC. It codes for CASSLETGYNEQFF.

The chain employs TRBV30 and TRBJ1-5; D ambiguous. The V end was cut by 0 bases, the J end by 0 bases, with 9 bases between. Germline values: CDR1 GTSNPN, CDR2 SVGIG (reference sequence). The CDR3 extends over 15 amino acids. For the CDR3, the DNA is TGTGCCTGGAGTGTACTCTGGGGTAGCAATCAGCCCCAGCATTTT. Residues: CAWSVLWGSNQPQHF.

CDR3 nucleotide sequence: TGTGCCAGCAGTGAAGGTTGGACGGTAGAGACCCAGTACTTC. As protein: CASSEGWTVETQYF. The chain is built from TRBV25-1 and TRBJ2-5; D is uncertain. V lost 2 bases and J 4 bases, leaving 11 bases between the germline ends. The V gene's germline CDR1 is MGHDK and CDR2 SYGVNS. There are 14 residues in the CDR3.

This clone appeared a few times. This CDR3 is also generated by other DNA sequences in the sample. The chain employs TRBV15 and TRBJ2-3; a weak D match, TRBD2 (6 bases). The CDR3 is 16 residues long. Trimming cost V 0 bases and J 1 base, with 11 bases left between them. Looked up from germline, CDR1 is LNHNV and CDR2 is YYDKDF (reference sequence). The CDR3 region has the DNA TGTGCCACCAGCAGAGATCTAGGCGGGGGCACAGATACGCAGTATTTT. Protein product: CATSRDLGGGTDTQYF.

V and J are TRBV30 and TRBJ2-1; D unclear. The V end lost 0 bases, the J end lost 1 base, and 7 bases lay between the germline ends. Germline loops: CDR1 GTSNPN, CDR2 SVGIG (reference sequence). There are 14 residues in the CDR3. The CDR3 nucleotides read TGTGCCTGGAGTGTATGGGGTTCCTACAATGAGCAGTTCTTC. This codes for CAWSVWGSYNEQFF.